The source of this TCR beta chain is a study of CD4+ T cells in melanoma (dated by TCRdb to 2022 to 2024). In the study overall: The study investigated neoantigen-specific CD4+ T cells in human melanoma. What the authors observed across the whole study: The report described a correlation between neoantigen-specific CD4+ T cells and the function of CD8+ T cells, macrophages and B cells. Neoantigen-specific CD4+ T cells in melanoma were reported to have a range of differentiation states.

The library relied on the immunoSEQ multiplex PCR assay. TCRdb holds this immuneACCESS table with in-frame rearrangements only. Some clones are missing; in checked studies, unresolved V genes explain under half, and the rest has no known cause. The sample data list tens of thousands of clones, and 55% to 75% of these were observed just once. Together, the top ten hold roughly 4.9% of the sample. Its CDR3 holds 14 amino acids, cysteine through phenylalanine. Only the CDR3 DNA is retained, 42 bases long and in frame from the first base. A distance of 15 bases separates the germline ends of V and J, which lose 6 bases and 3 bases respectively. CDR1 and CDR2, looked up from the germline V gene, are MDHEN and SYDVKM. In the case of this clone: Its antigen specificity is not known. The sample holds no much larger clone one base away, and base qualities are not on file.

Donors were patients with melanoma. This TCR was recovered from a human donor with melanoma. Sample: tumor tissue. This sequence uses TRBV28 and TRBJ2-7; TRBD1 is a possible D gene, resting on 6 matching bases. The DNA reads TGTGCCAGCAGAATGGACAGTTCACTCTACGAGCAGTACTTC. Translated, it reads CASRMDSSLYEQYF.